The 27 T cell receptor beta chains presented below share a single source sample, sequenced in a study of blood T cell repertoires in COVID-19. TCRdb keeps only in-frame clones here, not all; method: immunoSEQ multiplex PCR. The data show 360,000 or so clones, with approximately 89% seen just once and roughly 4% held by the top ten. The sample was peripheral blood. The receptors were gathered from a woman aged 60 to 75 with COVID-19, enrolled during active disease.

The V and J genes are TRBV7-9 and TRBJ1-2; D perhaps matches TRBD1 (5 bases). The CDR3 length is 13 residues. The germline gives CDR1 SEHNR, CDR2 FQNEAQ (reference sequence). Trimming left V 3 bases short and J 4 bases short, with 9 bases between. This CDR3 is CASSFGGGYGYTF. The CDR3 nucleotides read TGTGCCAGCAGCTTCGGGGGAGGCTATGGCTACACCTTC. Based on the CDR3 plus reference TRBV7-9 and TRBJ1-2, the full variable domain is DTGVSQNPRHKITKRGQNVTFRCDPISEHNRLYWYRQTLGQGPEFLTYFQNEAQLEKSRLLSDRFSAERPKGSFSTLEIQRTEQGDSAMYLCASSFGGGYGYTFGSGTRLTVV.

This chain uses TRBV5-1 with TRBJ2-3; TRBD2 might be the D (5 bases). The CDR3 covers 15 residues. Per germline, CDR1 SGHRS and CDR2 YFSETQ. Trimming removed 0 bases at V and 1 base at J, with 9 bases between. The CDR3 DNA is TGCGCCAGCAGCTTGGCCGGGATAGGCACAGATACGCAGTATTTT. Its protein is CASSLAGIGTDTQYF.

V and J are TRBV7-3 and TRBJ1-1; D gene unclear. The germline gives CDR1 SGHTA, CDR2 FQGTGA. The V end lost 1 base, the J end lost 8 bases, and 11 bases lay between the germline ends. The CDR3 length is 13 residues. The CDR3 nucleotides are TGTGCCAGCAGCTTAAGGGAGGACGTCGAAGCTTTCTTT. Protein product: CASSLREDVEAFF. Drawing the rest from reference TRBV7-3 and TRBJ1-1, the complete variable domain is GAGVSQTPSNKVTEKGKYVELRCDPISGHTALYWYRQSLGQGPEFLIYFQGTGAADDSGLPNDRFFAVRPEGSVSTLKIQRTERGDSAVYLCASSLREDVEAFFGQGTRLTVV.

In its sample, this clone was seen once. The V gene is TRBV9, the J gene TRBJ2-2; D is possibly TRBD1 (7 bases). Germline CDR1 and CDR2: SGDLS and YYNGEE. CDR3 length: 14 amino acids. Trimming pared 4 bases from V and 6 bases from J, leaving 13 bases between. The CDR3 here is CASSTRGAPGELFF. The CDR3 nucleotides are TGTGCCAGCAGCACCAGGGGGGCCCCCGGGGAGCTGTTTTTT.

J is TRBJ1-5 and V is TRBV11-3; TRBD1 matches 8 bases. Trimming at V came to 2 bases and at J to 2 bases, leaving 14 bases not matched to a gene. CDR3 size: 19 residues. The V gene's germline CDR1 is SGHNT and CDR2 YENEEA. CDR3 sequence: CASSLFGPRPGGCNQPQHF. The CDR3 nucleotides are TGTGCCAGCAGCTTATTCGGTCCCCGCCCAGGGGGCTGCAATCAGCCCCAGCATTTT.

The rearrangement links TRBV7-3 to TRBJ2-1, with TRBD1 identical over 10 bases. Trimming took 2 bases from V and 4 from J; bases not matched to a gene: 8. This CDR3 is built from 17 residues. Germline V gene data show CDR1 as SGHTA and CDR2 as FQGTGA. CDR3 in amino acids: CASSLDSGTGAYNEQFF. The CDR3, as DNA: TGTGCCAGCAGCTTAGACAGCGGGACAGGGGCGTACAATGAGCAGTTCTTC.

The chain is built from TRBV11-3 and TRBJ1-1; 7 bases are a match to TRBD1. CDR1 and CDR2 (germline): SGHNT, YENEEA. The CDR3 is made up of 14 amino acids. The J segment lost 4 bases and the V segment lost 4 bases, leaving 6 bases of the junction unmatched. CDR3 nucleotide sequence: TGTGCCAGCAGCTCCCGACAGGGAAGCACTGAAGCTTTCTTT. Translation gives CASSSRQGSTEAFF.

The V and J genes are TRBV3-1 (or the pseudogene TRBV3-2) and TRBJ1-4; D gene uncertain. V was pared by 4 bases and J by 6 bases, with 9 bases between. The V gene's germline CDR1 is LGHDT and CDR2 YNNKEL (reference sequence). This CDR3 has 13 residues. The CDR3 nucleotides are TGTGCCAGCAGCCGGCGGGGAGATGAAAAACTGTTTTTT. Its translation is CASSRRGDEKLFF.

This rearrangement joins TRBV10-1 to TRBJ2-5; a weak D match, TRBD1 (6 bases). V lost 5 bases, J lost 5 bases, and 12 bases lay in between. The CDR3 spans 13 residues. CDR1 is WNHNN, CDR2 SYGVQD, per germline (reference sequence). DNA for the CDR3: TGCGCCAGCAGTAAGGGACATCGGGAGACCCAGTACTTC. Translation gives CASSKGHRETQYF.

The chain joins TRBV27 to TRBJ2-5; TRBD1 agrees at 8 bases. V shed 9 bases and J 3 bases; nucleotides not matched to a gene: 15. The CDR3 contains 16 residues. CDR1 and CDR2 from the germline V gene are MNHEY and SMNVEV (reference sequence). The DNA of the CDR3 is TGTGCCAGTACGTCCCGCCGCCGGACAGGGAAAGAGACCCAGTACTTC. Amino acid sequence: CASTSRRRTGKETQYF.

The V and J genes are TRBV7-8 and TRBJ2-7; 9 nucleotides align to TRBD1. The CDR3 runs 15 residues. Germline V gives CDR1 SGHVS, CDR2 FQNEAQ. V lost 5 bases, J lost 6 bases, and 11 bases stayed unmatched. Here the CDR3 DNA reads TGTGCCAGCAGCCATTTAGCACAGGGGGCCCTCGAGCAGTACTTC. It codes for CASSHLAQGALEQYF.

V and J are TRBV4-2 and TRBJ2-1; the D gene is possibly TRBD2 (6 bases). Trimming stripped 0 bases from V and 1 base from J, with 16 bases between. Germline CDR1 and CDR2: LGHNA and YNFKEQ. This CDR3 comprises 18 residues. The CDR3 protein is CASSQEPRVGGSYNEQFF. In DNA form, the CDR3 reads TGTGCCAGCAGCCAAGAGCCCAGGGTTGGGGGGTCCTACAATGAGCAGTTCTTC.

The chain couples TRBV19 to TRBJ1-1; tentatively, D is TRBD1 (6 bases). Germline values: CDR1 LNHDA, CDR2 SQIVND (reference sequence). The V gene lost 6 bases and the J gene lost 2 bases, with 16 bases spanning the gap. The CDR3 has 15 amino acids. This CDR3 is CASRSQGLLNTEAFF. CDR3 in DNA: TGTGCCAGTAGATCCCAGGGGTTGCTAAACACTGAAGCTTTCTTT.

This sequence joins TRBV2 and TRBJ1-1, with D unresolved. V lost 4 bases, J lost 0 bases, and 18 bases lay in between. CDR1 is SNHLY, CDR2 FYNNEI, per germline. This CDR3 contains 17 residues. The CDR3: CASSGVSAGLMNTEAFF. In DNA, the CDR3 is TGTGCCAGCAGTGGAGTCTCGGCAGGACTCATGAACACTGAAGCTTTCTTT. Complete variable domain (other parts from reference TRBV2 and TRBJ1-1): EPEVTQTPSHQVTQMGQEVILRCVPISNHLYFYWYRQILGQKVEFLVSFYNNEISEKSEIFDDQFSVERPDGSNFTLKIRSTKLEDSAMYFCASSGVSAGLMNTEAFFGQGTRLTVV.

CDR3: CASSEGRGRSSGNTIYF. As DNA, the CDR3 is TGTGCCAGCAGTGAAGGGAGGGGACGGAGCTCTGGAAACACCATATATTTT. The J gene is TRBJ1-3, the V gene TRBV6-1, with D tentatively TRBD1 (5 bases). V lost 1 base to trimming and J lost 0 bases, with 13 bases between them. The germline CDR1 and CDR2 sequences are MNHNS and SASEGT. The CDR3 is 17 residues long.

The chain uses TRBV5-5 and TRBJ2-5; the match to TRBD1 covers 10 bases. CDR1 is SGHKS, CDR2 YYEKEE, per germline (reference sequence). Losses at the gene ends were 5 bases for V and 4 bases for J; bases not matched to a gene: 5. The CDR3 covers 14 residues. The CDR3: CASSRRTGGETQYF. CDR3 nucleotides: TGTGCCAGCAGTCGACGGACAGGGGGAGAGACCCAGTACTTC.

The rearrangement joins TRBV18 to TRBJ1-3, with D perhaps TRBD1 (6 bases). Germline CDR1 and CDR2: KGHSH and LQKENI. The CDR3 covers 15 residues. Trimming removed 6 bases at V and 2 bases at J, with 14 bases between. Here the CDR3 reads CASSRNPGAGNTIYF. The CDR3 bases are TGTGCCAGCTCCCGGAATCCAGGGGCTGGAAACACCATATATTTT.

V and J are TRBV6-5 and TRBJ1-3, with D maybe TRBD1 (5 bases). Trimming shortened V by 6 bases and J by 3 bases, and 12 bases separated the two germline ends. CDR3 size: 14 residues. Germline CDR1 is MNHEY and CDR2 is SVGAGI. CDR3 amino acids: CASSPGTFGNTIYF. For the CDR3, the DNA is TGTGCCAGCAGCCCCGGGACTTTTGGAAACACCATATATTTT.

The chain has TRBV7-2 and TRBJ2-5; TRBD2 aligns across 10 bases. The trim removed 1 base at V and 2 bases at J, leaving 4 bases unmatched. CDR3 length: 16 amino acids. Germline CDR1 is SGHTA and CDR2 is FQGNSA. The CDR3 nucleotides read TGTGCCAGCAGCTTAGGCCCTAGCGGGGGACAAGAGACCCAGTACTTC. Its protein product is CASSLGPSGGQETQYF. Full variable domain (missing parts from reference TRBV7-2 and TRBJ2-5): GAGVSQSPSNKVTEKGKDVELRCDPISGHTALYWYRQSLGQGLEFLIYFQGNSAPDKSGLPSDRFSAERTGGSVSTLTIQRTQQEDSAVYLCASSLGPSGGQETQYFGPGTRLLVL.

The chain is built from TRBV19 and TRBJ1-5, with TRBD1 as a possible D gene (5 bases). The CDR3 consists of 14 residues. Trimming stripped 3 bases from V and 2 bases from J, with 8 bases between. In germline, CDR1 is LNHDA, CDR2 SQIVND (reference sequence). The CDR3 DNA sequence: TGTGCCAGTAGTATGCGGGGCGGCAATCAGCCCCAGCATTTT. It codes for CASSMRGGNQPQHF.

V gene TRBV2 combines with J gene TRBJ1-6; D not resolved. Germline V gene lookup returns CDR1 SNHLY and CDR2 FYNNEI. Trimming removed 6 bases at V and 5 bases at J, with 17 bases between. This CDR3 is 16 amino acids long. In nucleotides, the CDR3 is TGTGCCAGCAGGTGGGCCGCCCGTCGCAATAATTCACCCCTCCACTTT. Translation: CASRWAARRNNSPLHF.

The chain combines TRBV5-5 with TRBJ2-7, with D perhaps matching TRBD2 (6 bases). V was pared by 1 base and J by 4 bases, with 9 bases between. Germline CDR1 and CDR2: SGHKS and YYEKEE (reference sequence). The CDR3 is made up of 13 amino acids. In DNA, the CDR3 is TGTGCCAGCAGCTTGCGGGAGACATACGAGCAGTACTTC. Protein: CASSLRETYEQYF.

The V and J genes are TRBV19 and TRBJ2-2, with 7 bases aligning to TRBD2. CDR1 LNHDA and CDR2 SQIVND come from the germline V gene (reference sequence). J gave up 4 bases and V 7 bases, and 12 bases lay outside the gene matches. This CDR3 contains 16 residues. CDR3 coding DNA: TGTGCCAGTAACGCGGGGGAGGGCGAGGGCACCGGGGAGCTGTTTTTT. It encodes CASNAGEGEGTGELFF.

The chain combines TRBV3-1 (or the pseudogene TRBV3-2) with TRBJ2-3; D perhaps matches TRBD1 (5 bases). Trimming took 1 base from V and 9 from J, leaving 11 bases between them. The CDR3 length is 13 residues. Germline assignment: CDR1 LGHDT and CDR2 YNNKEL (reference sequence). CDR3: CASSQGQGRTQYF. The CDR3 DNA is TGTGCCAGCAGCCAAGGGCAGGGTCGGACGCAGTATTTT.

The J gene is TRBJ2-5, the V gene TRBV6-6; TRBD2 aligns across 14 bases. Germline V gene sequence: CDR1 MNHNY, CDR2 SVGAGI (reference sequence). V was clipped by 6 bases and J by 4 bases; unmatched bases: 7. This CDR3 contains 16 residues. The CDR3 nucleotides read TGTGCCAGCAGCCGGACTAGCGGGGGGCCGGGAGAGACCCAGTACTTC. This encodes CASSRTSGGPGETQYF.

CDR3 in DNA: TGCAGCGGAGACCAGGGCGCGAAGGGTGGCTACACCTTC. This codes for CSGDQGAKGGYTF. The V gene is TRBV29-1, the J gene TRBJ1-2, with D perhaps TRBD1 (5 bases). The germline V gene encodes CDR1 SQVTM and CDR2 ANQGSEA. This CDR3 has 13 residues. The germline V and J ends were trimmed by 7 bases and 7 bases, with 19 bases remaining between them.

The chain carries TRBV13 and TRBJ1-2; 7 bases agree with TRBD1. With 5 bases clipped from V and 0 bases from J, the junction kept 9 bases outside the gene matches. Per the germline V gene, CDR1 is PRHDT and CDR2 is FYEKMQ (reference sequence). This CDR3 comprises 16 residues. The CDR3 coding sequence is TGTGCCAGCAGCAGCGCACAGGGGACCACTAACTATGGCTACACCTTC. It codes for CASSSAQGTTNYGYTF.